This TCR beta chain appears in the sequencing data of a study of shared clonotypes between healthy human individuals. Assay used: immunoSEQ multiplex PCR; TCRdb lists only in-frame clones, some missing. The repertoire holds about 1.1 million clones, with roughly 80% as singletons. All donors were healthy HIV-negative adults lacking recent acute infections or vaccinations. Those who donated, Caucasian adults without exception, all lived in Nashville, Tennessee. V lost 3 bases to trimming and J lost 3 bases, with 19 bases between them. CDR1 and CDR2 from the germline V gene are SGDLS and YYNGEE. This CDR3 is 16 amino acids long.

V gene TRBV9 combines with J gene TRBJ2-7; D tentatively fits TRBD1 or TRBD2 (5 bases each). Source material: memory CD4+ T cells from PBMCs. As to subset: CD45RA-negative fraction. The sequence was obtained from a man aged 18 to 35 in good health. Some clones in this sample may be carry-over from other donors' samples. The CDR3 nucleotides read TGTGCCAGCAGCGGAACCCGGGACGCCCAAGACTACGAGCAGTACTTC. Encoded protein: CASSGTRDAQDYEQYF.